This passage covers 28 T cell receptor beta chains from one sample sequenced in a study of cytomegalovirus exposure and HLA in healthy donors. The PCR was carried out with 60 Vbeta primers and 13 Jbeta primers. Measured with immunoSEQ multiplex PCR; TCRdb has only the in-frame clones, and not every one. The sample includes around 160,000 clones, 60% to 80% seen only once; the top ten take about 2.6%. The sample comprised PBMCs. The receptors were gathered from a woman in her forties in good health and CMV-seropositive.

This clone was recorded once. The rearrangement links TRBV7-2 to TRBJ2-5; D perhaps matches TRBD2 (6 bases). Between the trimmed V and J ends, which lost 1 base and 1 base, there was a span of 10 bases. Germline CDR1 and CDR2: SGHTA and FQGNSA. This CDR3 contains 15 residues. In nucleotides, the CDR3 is TGTGCCAGCAGCTTAGTTCGCGGGACCCAAGAGACCCAGTACTTC. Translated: CASSLVRGTQETQYF.

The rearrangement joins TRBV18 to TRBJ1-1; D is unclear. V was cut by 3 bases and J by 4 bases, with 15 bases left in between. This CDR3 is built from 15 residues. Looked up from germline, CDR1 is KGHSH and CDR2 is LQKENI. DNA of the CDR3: TGTGCCAGCTCACCTATGGACCCTAGCGGCACTGAAGCTTTCTTT. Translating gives CASSPMDPSGTEAFF.

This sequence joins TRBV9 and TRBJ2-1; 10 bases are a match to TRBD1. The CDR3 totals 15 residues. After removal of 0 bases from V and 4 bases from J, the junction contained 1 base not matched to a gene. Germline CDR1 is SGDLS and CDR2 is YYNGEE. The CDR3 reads CASSVGDRGYNEQFF. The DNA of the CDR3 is TGTGCCAGCAGCGTAGGGGACAGGGGTTACAATGAGCAGTTCTTC. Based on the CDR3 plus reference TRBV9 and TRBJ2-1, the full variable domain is DSGVTQTPKHLITATGQRVTLRCSPRSGDLSVYWYQQSLDQGLQFLIQYYNGEERAKGNILERFSAQQFPDLHSELNLSSLELGDSALYFCASSVGDRGYNEQFFGPGTRLTVL.

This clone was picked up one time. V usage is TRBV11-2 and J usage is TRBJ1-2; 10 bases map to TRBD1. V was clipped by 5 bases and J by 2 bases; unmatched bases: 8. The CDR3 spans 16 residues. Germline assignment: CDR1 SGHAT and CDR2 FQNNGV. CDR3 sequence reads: CASSTRTGGVNYGYTF. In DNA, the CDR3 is TGTGCCAGCAGCACCAGGACAGGGGGGGTCAACTATGGCTACACCTTC.

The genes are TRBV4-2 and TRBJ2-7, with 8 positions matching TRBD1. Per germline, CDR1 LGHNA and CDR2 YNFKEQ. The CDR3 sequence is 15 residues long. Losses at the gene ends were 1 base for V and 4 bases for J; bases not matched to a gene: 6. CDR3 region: CASSQASDRDYEQYF. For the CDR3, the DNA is TGTGCCAGCAGCCAAGCCTCGGACAGGGATTACGAGCAGTACTTC.

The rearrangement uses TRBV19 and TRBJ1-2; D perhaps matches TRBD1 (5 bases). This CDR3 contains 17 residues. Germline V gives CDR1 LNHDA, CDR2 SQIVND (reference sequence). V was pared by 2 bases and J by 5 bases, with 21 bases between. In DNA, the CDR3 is TGTGCCAGTAGTATAACTCTAGCAGATCCGGGGGAATATGGCTACACCTTC. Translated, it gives CASSITLADPGEYGYTF.

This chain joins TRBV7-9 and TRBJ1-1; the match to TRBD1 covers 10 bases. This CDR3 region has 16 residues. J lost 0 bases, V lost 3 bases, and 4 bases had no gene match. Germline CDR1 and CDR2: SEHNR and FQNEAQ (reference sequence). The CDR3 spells CASSFWTGGMNTEAFF. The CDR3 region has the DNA TGTGCCAGCAGCTTTTGGACAGGGGGGATGAACACTGAAGCTTTCTTT.

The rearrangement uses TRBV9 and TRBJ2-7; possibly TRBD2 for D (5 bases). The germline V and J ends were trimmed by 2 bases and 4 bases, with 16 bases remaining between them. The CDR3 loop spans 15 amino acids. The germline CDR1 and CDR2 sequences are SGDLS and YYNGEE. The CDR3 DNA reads TGTGCCAGCAGCGTTGGGAGTAGCTTGGGGTACGAGCAGTACTTC. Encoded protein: CASSVGSSLGYEQYF.

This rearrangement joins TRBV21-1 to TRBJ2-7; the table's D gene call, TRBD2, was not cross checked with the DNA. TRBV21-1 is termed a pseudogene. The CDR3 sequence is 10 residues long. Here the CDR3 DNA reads TGTGCCAGCATCGTCTACGAGCAGTACTTC. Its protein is CASIVYEQYF.

The DNA for the CDR3 is TGTGCCAGCAGCGTAGGAGCGAGCAGTACCAATGAGCAGTTCTTC. This translates into CASSVGASSTNEQFF. This chain uses TRBV9 with TRBJ2-1; D gene ambiguous. The V end lost 0 bases, the J end lost 6 bases, and 13 bases lay between the germline ends. Germline V gene data show CDR1 as SGDLS and CDR2 as YYNGEE. The CDR3 consists of 15 residues.

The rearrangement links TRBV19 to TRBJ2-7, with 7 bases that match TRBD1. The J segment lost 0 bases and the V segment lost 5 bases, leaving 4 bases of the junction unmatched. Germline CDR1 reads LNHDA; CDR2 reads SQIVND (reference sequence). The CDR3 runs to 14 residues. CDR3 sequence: CASSSKGASYEQYF. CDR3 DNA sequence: TGTGCCAGTAGTTCAAAGGGGGCCTCCTACGAGCAGTACTTC.

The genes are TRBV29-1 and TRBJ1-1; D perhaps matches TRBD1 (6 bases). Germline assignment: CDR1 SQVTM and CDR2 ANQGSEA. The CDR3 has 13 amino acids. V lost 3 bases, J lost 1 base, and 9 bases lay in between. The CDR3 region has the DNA TGCAGCGTTGATTGGGGGCCGAACACTGAAGCTTTCTTT. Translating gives CSVDWGPNTEAFF.

CDR3 nucleotide sequence: TGTGCCAGCAGTCTAAATTCCCGGGGTCCTACCCCGACCTACGAGCAGTACTTC. It is translated as CASSLNSRGPTPTYEQYF. The chain recombines TRBV27 with TRBJ2-7; tentative D call: TRBD2 (5 bases). This CDR3 is built from 18 residues. CDR1 is MNHEY, CDR2 SMNVEV, per germline (reference sequence). With 5 bases removed from V and 2 bases from J, the gap between germline ends came to 25 bases.

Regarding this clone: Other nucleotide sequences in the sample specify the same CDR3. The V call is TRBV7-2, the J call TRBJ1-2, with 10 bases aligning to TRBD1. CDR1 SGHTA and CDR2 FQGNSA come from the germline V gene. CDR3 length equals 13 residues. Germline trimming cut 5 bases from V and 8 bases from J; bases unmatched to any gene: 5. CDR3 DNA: TGTGCCAGCAGCCCAGGACAGGGGGAAGGCTACACCTTC. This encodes CASSPGQGEGYTF.

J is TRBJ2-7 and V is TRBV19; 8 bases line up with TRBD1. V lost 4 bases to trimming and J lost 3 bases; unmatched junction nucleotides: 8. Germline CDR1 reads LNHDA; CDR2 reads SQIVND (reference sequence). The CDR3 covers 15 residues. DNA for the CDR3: TGTGCCAGTAGTAGCTTTCCGGGACAGGTCTACGAGCAGTACTTC. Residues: CASSSFPGQVYEQYF.

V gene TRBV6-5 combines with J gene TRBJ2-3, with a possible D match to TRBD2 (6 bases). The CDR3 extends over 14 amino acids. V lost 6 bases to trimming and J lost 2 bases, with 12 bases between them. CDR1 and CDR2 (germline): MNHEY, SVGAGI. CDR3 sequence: CASSDRDSTDTQYF. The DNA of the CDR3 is TGTGCCAGCAGCGACCGGGACTCCACAGATACGCAGTATTTT.

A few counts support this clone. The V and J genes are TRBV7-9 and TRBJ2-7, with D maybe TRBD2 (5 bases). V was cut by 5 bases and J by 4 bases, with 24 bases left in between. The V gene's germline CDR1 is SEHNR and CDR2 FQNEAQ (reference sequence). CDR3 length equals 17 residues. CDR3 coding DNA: TGTGCCAGCAGCCAGACGGTCGTGGTAGCTCGGACTTACGAGCAGTACTTC. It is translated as CASSQTVVVARTYEQYF.

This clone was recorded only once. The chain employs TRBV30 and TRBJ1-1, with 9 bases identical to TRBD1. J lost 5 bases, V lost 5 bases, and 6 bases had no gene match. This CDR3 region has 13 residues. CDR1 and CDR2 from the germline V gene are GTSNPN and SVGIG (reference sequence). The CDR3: CAWGKTGGTEAFF. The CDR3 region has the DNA TGTGCCTGGGGAAAGACAGGGGGGACTGAAGCTTTCTTT.

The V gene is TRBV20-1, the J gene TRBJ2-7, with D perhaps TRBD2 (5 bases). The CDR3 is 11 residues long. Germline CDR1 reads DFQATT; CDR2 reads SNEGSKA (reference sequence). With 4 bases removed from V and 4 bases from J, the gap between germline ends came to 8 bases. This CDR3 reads CSATRTYEQYF. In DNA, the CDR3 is TGCAGTGCTACCCGGACTTACGAGCAGTACTTC.

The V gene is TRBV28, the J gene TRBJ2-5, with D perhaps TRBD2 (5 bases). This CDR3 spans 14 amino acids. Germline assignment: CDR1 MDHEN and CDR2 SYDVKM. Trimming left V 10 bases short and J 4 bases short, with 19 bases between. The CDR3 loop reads CATIRPGLGETQYF. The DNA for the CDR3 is TGTGCCACCATCCGACCGGGGTTAGGAGAGACCCAGTACTTC. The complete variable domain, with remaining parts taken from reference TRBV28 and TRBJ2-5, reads DVKVTQSSRYLVKRTGEKVFLECVQDMDHENMFWYRQDPGLGLRLIYFSYDVKMKEKGDIPEGYSVSREKKERFSLILESASTNQTSMYLCATIRPGLGETQYFGPGTRLLVL.

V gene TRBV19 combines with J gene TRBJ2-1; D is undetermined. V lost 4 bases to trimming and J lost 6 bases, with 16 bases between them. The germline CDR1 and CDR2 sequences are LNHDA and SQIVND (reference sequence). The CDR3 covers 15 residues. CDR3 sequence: CASSNTVLNSNEQFF. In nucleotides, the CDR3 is TGTGCCAGTAGTAATACCGTACTAAATTCCAATGAGCAGTTCTTC.

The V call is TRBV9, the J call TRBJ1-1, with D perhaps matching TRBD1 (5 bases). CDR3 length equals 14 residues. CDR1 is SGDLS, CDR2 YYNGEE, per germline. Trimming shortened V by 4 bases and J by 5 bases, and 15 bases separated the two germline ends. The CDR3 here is CASSPLGGRTEAFF. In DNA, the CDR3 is TGTGCCAGCAGCCCCCTCGGGGGACGGACTGAAGCTTTCTTT.

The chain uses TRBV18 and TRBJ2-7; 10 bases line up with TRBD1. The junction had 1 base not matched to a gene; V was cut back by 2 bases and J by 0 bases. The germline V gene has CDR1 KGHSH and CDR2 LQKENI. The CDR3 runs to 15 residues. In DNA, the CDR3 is TGTGCCAGCTCACCAGGGACAGGGGACTCCTACGAGCAGTACTTC. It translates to CASSPGTGDSYEQYF. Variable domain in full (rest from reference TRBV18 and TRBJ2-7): NAGVMQNPRHLVRRRGQEARLRCSPMKGHSHVYWYRQLPEEGLKFMVYLQKENIIDESGMPKERFSAEFPKEGPSILRIQQVVRGDSAAYFCASSPGTGDSYEQYFGPGTRLTVT.

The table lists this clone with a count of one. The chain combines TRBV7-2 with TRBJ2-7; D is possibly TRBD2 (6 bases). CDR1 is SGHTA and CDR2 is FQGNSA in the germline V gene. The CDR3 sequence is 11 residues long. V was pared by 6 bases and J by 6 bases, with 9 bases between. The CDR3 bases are TGTGCCAGCAGGGCTAGCGTCGAGCAGTACTTC. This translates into CASRASVEQYF. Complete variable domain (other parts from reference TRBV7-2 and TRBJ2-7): GAGVSQSPSNKVTEKGKDVELRCDPISGHTALYWYRQSLGQGLEFLIYFQGNSAPDKSGLPSDRFSAERTGGSVSTLTIQRTQQEDSAVYLCASRASVEQYFGPGTRLTVT.

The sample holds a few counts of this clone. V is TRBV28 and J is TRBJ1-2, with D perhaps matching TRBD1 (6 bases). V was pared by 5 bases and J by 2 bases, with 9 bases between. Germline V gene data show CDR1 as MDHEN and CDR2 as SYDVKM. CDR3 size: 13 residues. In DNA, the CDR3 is TGTGCCAGCAGTCCCGGACAGAACTATGGCTACACCTTC. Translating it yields CASSPGQNYGYTF.

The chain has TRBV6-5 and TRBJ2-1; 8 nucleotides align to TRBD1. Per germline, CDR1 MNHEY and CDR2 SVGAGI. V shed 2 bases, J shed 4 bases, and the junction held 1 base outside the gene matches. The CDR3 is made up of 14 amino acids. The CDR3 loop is CASSYGTGYNEQFF. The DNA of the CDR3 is TGTGCCAGCAGTTACGGGACAGGATACAATGAGCAGTTCTTC.

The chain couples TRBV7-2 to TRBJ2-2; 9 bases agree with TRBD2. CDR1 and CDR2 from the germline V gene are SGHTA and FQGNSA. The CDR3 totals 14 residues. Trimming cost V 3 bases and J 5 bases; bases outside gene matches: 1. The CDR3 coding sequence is TGTGCCAGCAGCTTCAGCGGGGGGACCGGGGAGCTGTTTTTT. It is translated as CASSFSGGTGELFF. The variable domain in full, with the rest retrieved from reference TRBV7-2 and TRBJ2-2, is GAGVSQSPSNKVTEKGKDVELRCDPISGHTALYWYRQSLGQGLEFLIYFQGNSAPDKSGLPSDRFSAERTGGSVSTLTIQRTQQEDSAVYLCASSFSGGTGELFFGEGSRLTVL.

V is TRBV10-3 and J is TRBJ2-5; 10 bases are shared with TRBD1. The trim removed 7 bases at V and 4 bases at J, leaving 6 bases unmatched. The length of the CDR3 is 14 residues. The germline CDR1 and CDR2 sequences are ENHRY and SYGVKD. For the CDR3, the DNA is TGTGCCATCACCCCCGGGACAGGGGTAGAGACCCAGTACTTC. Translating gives CAITPGTGVETQYF.